This TCR beta chain originates from a study of cytomegalovirus exposure and HLA in healthy donors. Study-wide results and caveats: Researchers reported from a later analysis that most CMV-associated TCR beta chains appeared HLA-restricted.

With 60 Vbeta and 13 Jbeta primers, the PCR was carried out. The method was immunoSEQ multiplex PCR; TCRdb's version includes in-frame clones alone and lacks a portion of them. This table holds over 75,000 clones, approximately 86% found once. This clone was observed a single time. Its antigen is unidentified. Germline CDR1 is LNHDA and CDR2 is SQIVND (reference sequence). The CDR3 is 16 residues long. V lost 3 bases, J lost 2 bases, and 11 bases lay in between. Sequencing used PBMCs. This TCR was recovered from a man in his thirties or forties in good health and CMV-seropositive. The chain has TRBV19 and TRBJ2-6; possible D gene TRBD1, 7 bases. CDR3 DNA sequence: TGTGCCAGTAGTATGGTCAGGGGGGCTGGGGCCAACGTCCTGACTTTC. The encoded protein is CASSMVRGAGANVLTF. Variable domain in full (rest from reference TRBV19 and TRBJ2-6): DGGITQSPKYLFRKEGQNVTLSCEQNLNHDAMYWYRQDPGQGLRLIYYSQIVNDFQKGDIAEGYSVSREKKESFPLTVTSAQKNPTAFYLCASSMVRGAGANVLTFGAGSRLTVL.